A selection of T cell receptor beta chains follows, all from one sample in a study of T cells after posttransplantation cyclophosphamide. Sequencing used immunoSEQ multiplex PCR; TCRdb keeps in-frame clones, though not all of them. The sample contains around 24,000 clones, none of them singletons. Specimen: PBMCs, collected after allogeneic stem cell transplant with posttransplant cyclophosphamide. The receptor set was obtained from a young adult male patient who received an allogeneic stem cell transplant from a related donor, was CMV-positive, and had no GVHD. Certain T cells may be donor cells from the graft. Both conserved end residues are part of each CDR3. Each record gives: V gene, CDR3 length, J gene, clone size, CDR3 protein. Rows give clone size only sometimes, using once, few, many, or a class for an expanded clone.

V: TRBV9; length: 14; J: TRBJ2-7; size: many; CDR3: CASSLGTQGYEQYF
V: TRBV4-1; length: 17; J: TRBJ2-7; size: many; CDR3: CASSHQGGVRGAYEQYF
V: TRBV28; length: 17; J: TRBJ1-3; size: many; CDR3: CASSLYLRQAVGNTIYF
V: TRBV2; length: 17; J: TRBJ1-4; size: many; CDR3: CASSEIRGRGLNEKLFF
V: TRBV19; length: 13; J: TRBJ2-7; size: many; CDR3: CASTGTGLLEQYF
V: TRBV5-5; length: 13; J: TRBJ2-7; size: many; CDR3: CASSFTGFYEQYF
V: TRBV5-5; length: 14; J: TRBJ2-7; size: many; CDR3: CASSSGTGGYEQYF
V: TRBV11-3; length: 16; J: TRBJ2-2; size: many; CDR3: CASSLGGGLGTGELFF
V: TRBV5-1; length: 20; J: TRBJ2-3; size: many; CDR3: CASSSGTSGGVGIGTDTQYF
V: TRBV7-9; length: 11; J: TRBJ2-7; size: many; CDR3: CASSLSGEQYF
V: TRBV5-4; length: 13; J: TRBJ2-7; size: many; CDR3: CASSLGLDYEQYF
V: TRBV4-1; length: 14; J: TRBJ2-4; size: many; CDR3: CASSSPIGKNIQYF
V: TRBV2; length: 16; J: TRBJ1-6; size: many; CDR3: CASSAFGDRVHSPLHF
V: TRBV4-1; length: 16; J: TRBJ2-7; size: many; CDR3: CASSQVVGGSSYEQYF
V: TRBV11-2; length: 13; J: TRBJ2-1; size: many; CDR3: CATPPSSYNEQFF
V: TRBV6-4; length: 13; J: TRBJ2-2; size: many; CDR3: CASGRENTGELFF
V: TRBV28; length: 17; J: TRBJ2-1; size: many; CDR3: CASRGRGLRSSYNEQFF
V: TRBV7-6; length: 14; J: TRBJ2-2; size: many; CDR3: CASSLRGFGGELFF
V: TRBV2; length: 14; J: TRBJ2-4; size: many; CDR3: CASRPVGGKNIQYF
V: TRBV6-1; length: 22; J: TRBJ2-4; size: many; CDR3: CASREGIKRQTTNVLAKNIQYF
V: TRBV28; length: 16; J: TRBJ2-7; size: many; CDR3: CASSFRGRDTVWEQYF
V: TRBV18; length: 13; J: TRBJ2-7; size: many; CDR3: CASSGRVTYEQYF
V: TRBV2; length: 12; J: TRBJ2-7; size: many; CDR3: CASSDEGNEQYF
V: TRBV2; length: 12; J: TRBJ2-3; size: many; CDR3: CASLRNTDTQYF
V: TRBV19; length: 15; J: TRBJ2-7; size: many; CDR3: CASSKQGPSTYEQYF
V: TRBV6-6; length: 15; J: TRBJ2-2; size: many; CDR3: CASNGGGGHTGELFF
V: TRBV4-2; length: 12; J: TRBJ2-7; size: many; CDR3: CASSGSSYEQYF
V: TRBV20-1; length: 11; J: TRBJ2-7; size: many; CDR3: CSARVVARQYF
V: TRBV30; length: 14; J: TRBJ1-5; size: many; CDR3: CAWSVGHSNQPQHF
V: TRBV28; length: 14; J: TRBJ2-7; size: many; CDR3: CAILNSSVCYEQYF
V: TRBV9; length: 20; J: TRBJ2-1; size: few; CDR3: CASSVNHAATSGLAGQGQFF
V: TRBV7-3; length: 15; J: TRBJ2-1; size: many; CDR3: CASSSTGGGGDEQFF
V: TRBV6-5; length: 15; J: TRBJ2-7; size: many; CDR3: CASSPTWTDDYEQYF
V: TRBV6-1; length: 15; J: TRBJ2-1; size: many; CDR3: CASRRSGGGSLEQFF
V: TRBV28; length: 15; J: TRBJ2-3; size: many; CDR3: CASYERGGGTDTQYF
V: TRBV4-1; length: 16; J: TRBJ2-7; size: many; CDR3: CASSQVERGASYEQYF
V: TRBV4-2; length: 16; J: TRBJ2-5; size: many; CDR3: CASSQDPLTGVETQYF
V: TRBV30; length: 15; J: TRBJ2-5; size: many; CDR3: CAWSVYAGLVETQYF
V: TRBV11-2; length: 12; J: TRBJ2-3; size: many; CDR3: CASSRGGLPQYF
V: TRBV28; length: 16; J: TRBJ1-5; size: many; CDR3: CASSSTGGFSNQPQHF
V: TRBV19; length: 15; J: TRBJ1-1; size: many; CDR3: CASSIGGETGTEAFF
V: TRBV6-5; length: 14; J: TRBJ2-7; size: many; CDR3: CASSRSGRAYEQYF
V: TRBV28; length: 17; J: TRBJ2-7; size: many; CDR3: CASSLSMQGIRNYEQYF
V: TRBV28; length: 18; J: TRBJ2-3; size: many; CDR3: CASSFVFSAGGGTDTQYF
V: TRBV10-2; length: 16; J: TRBJ2-1; size: many; CDR3: CASSALIGVIYNEQFF
V: TRBV25-1; length: 15; J: TRBJ1-3; size: many; CDR3: CASSEWGSSGNTIYF
V: TRBV9; length: 16; J: TRBJ2-1; size: many; CDR3: CASSVGPSGGLNEQFF
V: TRBV28; length: 15; J: TRBJ1-2; size: many; CDR3: CASSLSQLANYGYTF
V: TRBV19; length: 15; J: TRBJ1-5; size: many; CDR3: CASNIQGARNQPQHF
V: TRBV7-9; length: 16; J: TRBJ2-3; size: many; CDR3: CASSLLRSLAGDTQYF
V: TRBV28; length: 12; J: TRBJ1-5; size: many; CDR3: CASSFFLRPQHF
V: TRBV7-7; length: 15; J: TRBJ2-5; size: many; CDR3: CASSLDWGPAETQYF
V: TRBV29-1; length: 13; J: TRBJ2-5; size: .; CDR3: CSVGLGGLETQYF